This record looks at one TCR beta chain sequence and its context. Its cognate antigen is unknown. The data originate from a study of T cell responses to AZD1222 COVID-19 vaccine. Notes on the study in general: Distributed over spike, vaccine-associated CD4 TCRs predominated at 160-218 and 743-854. Clonal diversity may have been underestimated, and the donors were mostly white British, with more females than males. Nearly half of spike-specific TCRs reportedly target variant regions that are unmutated in the B.1.351 and B.1.1.7 variants.

Some clones are missing from TCRdb's copy, which holds only in-frame ones; the method was immunoSEQ multiplex PCR. The sample has just over 80,000 clones, approximately 90% seen once. CDR1 and CDR2 (germline): SGHDN, FVKESK. CDR3 size: 18 residues. V was pared by 4 bases and J by 8 bases, with 14 bases of the junction left unmatched. The sequence came from an adult in good health. This sequence joins TRBV14 and TRBJ1-6; 10 nucleotides match TRBD1. Sequencing was performed on peripheral blood, taken on day 0 of AZD1222 vaccination. The CDR3 nucleotides read TGTGCCAGCAGCCGAAAAGTAATCCGGGACAGGGGCCATTCACCCCTCCACTTT. This codes for CASSRKVIRDRGHSPLHF.